One sample yielded the 20 T cell receptor beta chains listed below, sequenced in a study of T cell responses to AZD1222 COVID-19 vaccine (TCRdb year 2021). Library creation used the immunoSEQ multiplex PCR assay. This immuneACCESS table, as held by TCRdb, lists in-frame sequences with V and J called but not all clones. Of the missing ones, under half trace to an unresolved V gene in checked studies; the others have no known cause. This sample has roughly 80,000 clones in its table, and about 83% of those were observed once. The biggest ten clones account for 9.5% to 13% of the sample. The time point tag for this specimen amounts to: about 28 days (+/-7) after the second vaccine dose. The sequencing here drew on peripheral blood, taken 28 days after the second AZD1222 dose. The receptor source for this set is an adult who received the AZD1222 COVID-19 vaccine.

This chain links TRBV19 with TRBJ1-3, with D tentatively TRBD1 (6 bases). With 5 bases removed from V and 0 bases from J, the gap between germline ends came to 14 bases. The V gene's germline CDR1 is LNHDA and CDR2 SQIVND (reference sequence). The CDR3 spans 16 residues. The CDR3 DNA sequence: TGTGCCAGTAGTCTCAGACAGGACTACTCTGGAAACACCATATATTTT. It yields the protein CASSLRQDYSGNTIYF.

The chain joins TRBV24-1 to TRBJ2-3; D call uncertain. CDR1 and CDR2 from the germline V gene are KGHDR and SFDVKD. The V gene lost 4 bases and the J gene lost 1 base, with 8 bases spanning the gap. This CDR3 contains 14 residues. In DNA form, the CDR3 reads TGTGCCACCAGTGACCCGGGCGGCACAGATACGCAGTATTTT. The encoded protein is CATSDPGGTDTQYF.

In its sample, this clone was seen a few times. This rearrangement joins TRBV25-1 to TRBJ2-3; 8 nucleotides line up with TRBD1. This CDR3 region has 16 residues. The germline gives CDR1 MGHDK, CDR2 SYGVNS. J gave up 0 bases and V 5 bases, and 7 bases lay outside the gene matches. CDR3 amino acids: CASSPTGDTSTDTQYF. Written as DNA, the CDR3 is TGTGCCAGCAGTCCGACAGGGGATACTAGCACAGATACGCAGTATTTT.

This clone was seen a few times. The CDR3 region is CASSLFGTSNTEAFF. CDR3 DNA: TGTGCCAGCAGCTTATTCGGGACCTCGAACACTGAAGCTTTCTTT. The V and J genes are TRBV5-4 and TRBJ1-1, with a tentative D call TRBD1 (5 bases). Germline-derived CDR1 and CDR2 are SGHNT and YYREEE (reference sequence). Trimming cost V 2 bases and J 1 base, with 12 bases left between them. This CDR3 has 15 amino acids.

The chain is built from TRBV7-8 and TRBJ1-2, with a tentative D call TRBD1 (5 bases). The CDR3 runs 14 residues. V lost 1 base and J 8 bases, leaving 14 bases between the germline ends. Germline-derived CDR1 and CDR2 are SGHVS and FQNEAQ. Here the CDR3 reads CASSLEAGPGGYTF. CDR3 in DNA: TGTGCCAGCAGCTTAGAAGCAGGGCCCGGAGGCTACACCTTC.

V gene TRBV6-6 combines with J gene TRBJ1-5; 7 positions match TRBD1. This CDR3 is 15 amino acids long. Germline V CDR1 and CDR2: MNHNY, SVGAGI (reference sequence). Trimming took 1 base from V and 2 from J; bases not matched to a gene: 2. CDR3 sequence (DNA): TGTGCCAGCAGTTACTTAGGACAGGGCAATCAGCCCCAGCATTTT. It translates to CASSYLGQGNQPQHF.

The chain has TRBV28 and TRBJ1-2, with D perhaps TRBD1 (6 bases). Germline V gene sequence: CDR1 MDHEN, CDR2 SYDVKM. V shed 1 base and J shed 5 bases, with 11 bases lying between them. This CDR3 region has 14 residues. Here the CDR3 reads CASSLLGAVYGYTF. Here the CDR3 DNA reads TGTGCCAGCAGTTTATTGGGGGCGGTATATGGCTACACCTTC.

This chain joins TRBV6-2 or TRBV6-3 and TRBJ1-6; 7 bases are shared with TRBD1. J lost 13 bases, V lost 6 bases, and 6 bases had no gene match. The CDR3 spans 12 residues. Germline V lookup: CDR1 MNHEY, CDR2 SVGEGT. The CDR3 nucleotides read TGTGCCAGCAGCGAGACAGGGAGGCCCCTCCACTTT. Its protein is CASSETGRPLHF.

The DNA of the CDR3 is TGTGCCAGCAGTTTATTAGGCGAGCAGTACTTC. Residues: CASSLLGEQYF. The chain is built from TRBV28 and TRBJ2-7, with D hard to call. The germline CDR1 and CDR2 sequences are MDHEN and SYDVKM. V lost 1 base to trimming and J lost 6 bases, with 4 bases between them. The length of the CDR3 is 11 residues.

This clone was detected only once. The chain joins TRBV24-1 to TRBJ2-2, with D unresolved. The germline V gene encodes CDR1 KGHDR and CDR2 SFDVKD. V lost 6 bases and J lost 3, with 7 bases in between. CDR3 length: 13 amino acids. As DNA, the CDR3 is TGTGCCACCAGTCCCGGAGACACCGGGGAGCTGTTTTTT. Its translation: CATSPGDTGELFF.

CDR3 region: CASSQEWQGRVGYTF. DNA of the CDR3: TGCGCCAGCAGCCAAGAATGGCAGGGGAGGGTTGGCTACACCTTC. V usage is TRBV4-3 and J usage is TRBJ1-2, with D perhaps matching TRBD1 (6 bases). The V end lost 0 bases, the J end lost 7 bases, and 15 bases lay between the germline ends. This CDR3 spans 15 amino acids. Germline assignment: CDR1 LGHNA and CDR2 YSLEER.

The chain uses TRBV6-5 and TRBJ2-5; 11 nucleotides match TRBD1. The germline CDR1 and CDR2 sequences are MNHEY and SVGAGI. CDR3 length equals 16 residues. J was trimmed by 5 bases and V by 2 bases; bases with no gene match: 7. In DNA form, the CDR3 reads TGTGCCAGCAGTTACCCGCGGGACAGGGGGGGGGAGACCCAGTACTTC. It translates to CASSYPRDRGGETQYF.

In nucleotides, the CDR3 is TGTGCCAGTAGCCTAATGAAAGGGGGCGAAAGAAGTGGCTACACCTTC. Protein sequence: CASSLMKGGERSGYTF. The V and J genes are TRBV19 and TRBJ1-2; 7 bases are shared with TRBD1. With 6 bases clipped from V and 7 bases from J, the junction kept 17 bases outside the gene matches. Germline V gene sequence: CDR1 LNHDA, CDR2 SQIVND (reference sequence). The CDR3 covers 16 residues.

The chain is built from TRBV15 and TRBJ2-7, with TRBD2 identical over 8 bases. Trimming cost V 6 bases and J 0 bases; bases outside gene matches: 4. Germline V gene sequence: CDR1 LNHNV, CDR2 YYDKDF (reference sequence). The CDR3 is 14 amino acids. CDR3 nucleotide sequence: TGTGCCACCAGACTTAGCGGGACCTCCTACGAGCAGTACTTC. Its protein product is CATRLSGTSYEQYF.

The V gene is TRBV2, the J gene TRBJ1-1, with D possibly TRBD1 on 5 matching bases. There are 13 residues in the CDR3. Trimming shortened V by 7 bases and J by 10 bases, and 19 bases separated the two germline ends. Germline V gene sequence: CDR1 SNHLY, CDR2 FYNNEI. The chain's CDR3 is CASTQILIGGAFF. CDR3 DNA sequence: TGTGCCAGCACCCAGATTTTGATCGGGGGAGCTTTCTTT.

The chain uses TRBV7-8 and TRBJ2-3; TRBD2 agrees at 8 bases. Germline assignment: CDR1 SGHVS and CDR2 FQNEAQ. The CDR3 covers 16 residues. With V trimmed by 4 bases and J by 2 bases, 8 bases remained unmatched. Written as DNA, the CDR3 is TGTGCCAGCAGCTCCCCCTTAGCGGGGTTCACAGATACGCAGTATTTT. This encodes CASSSPLAGFTDTQYF.

Written as DNA, the CDR3 is TGTGCCAGCAGCTTATCCACCTTGACGGGCGAGCAGTACTTC. Protein product: CASSLSTLTGEQYF. This rearrangement joins TRBV7-2 to TRBJ2-7; D remains unclear. Germline CDR1 reads SGHTA; CDR2 reads FQGNSA. The V gene lost 2 bases and the J gene lost 6 bases, with 14 bases spanning the gap. The length of the CDR3 is 14 residues.

CDR3 coding DNA: TGTGCCAGCAGGAACCTAGCCTACAATGAGCAGTTCTTC. It yields the protein CASRNLAYNEQFF. The chain links TRBV28 to TRBJ2-1; no clear D gene. CDR1 is MDHEN and CDR2 is SYDVKM in the germline V gene. Trimming took 6 bases from V and 2 from J, leaving 8 bases between them. The CDR3 is 13 residues long.

The chain joins TRBV6-5 to TRBJ2-7; D ambiguous. The CDR3 is made up of 11 amino acids. The germline CDR1 and CDR2 sequences are MNHEY and SVGAGI. Trimming stripped 6 bases from V and 1 base from J, with 4 bases between. CDR3 amino acids: CASRRSYEQYF. DNA for the CDR3: TGTGCCAGCAGACGATCCTACGAGCAGTACTTC.

The chain employs TRBV5-1 and TRBJ2-3; the match to TRBD2 covers 11 bases. CDR3 length: 16 amino acids. The V gene end was trimmed by 0 bases and the J gene end by 4 bases; junction bases not matched to a gene: 4. CDR1 SGHRS and CDR2 YFSETQ come from the germline V gene. The DNA for the CDR3 is TGCGCCAGCAGCTTGGGACTAGCGGGGAAGGCAGATACGCAGTATTTT. This sequence encodes CASSLGLAGKADTQYF.